This entry lists 29 T cell receptor beta chains sequenced from one sample in a study of cytomegalovirus exposure and HLA in healthy donors. This table comes from immunoSEQ multiplex PCR, and its TCRdb copy is limited to in-frame clones, with some not included. The sample comprises 200,000 or so clones, 84% of which are singletons, and around 15% rests with the top ten. Sequenced input: PBMCs. Source of these receptors: a woman between 25 and 40 years old in good health and CMV-seropositive.

This chain links TRBV19 with TRBJ2-7; 8 positions match TRBD2. The junction had 5 bases not matched to a gene; V was cut back by 3 bases and J by 4 bases. The CDR3 runs to 14 residues. Looked up from germline, CDR1 is LNHDA and CDR2 is SQIVND (reference sequence). The CDR3 is CASSIAGGSYEQYF. In DNA, the CDR3 is TGTGCCAGTAGTATCGCGGGAGGCTCATACGAGCAGTACTTC.

The CDR3 DNA is TGTGCCAGCAGTGAAGGGCGGGCGGCGGGAGGGGTGGATGAGCAGTACTTC. The encoded protein is CASSEGRAAGGVDEQYF. This chain connects TRBV6-1 to TRBJ2-7; TRBD2 agrees at 9 bases. Germline CDR1 MNHNS, CDR2 SASEGT. V shed 1 base and J 7 bases; nucleotides not matched to a gene: 14. The CDR3 has 17 amino acids.

Here the CDR3 reads CASSSLVRNEQFF. The CDR3 nucleotides read TGTGCCAGCAGTTCACTAGTGAGGAATGAGCAGTTCTTC. The chain employs TRBV27 and TRBJ2-1, with D possibly being TRBD2 (5 bases). The CDR3 is made up of 13 amino acids. The germline V and J ends were trimmed by 4 bases and 7 bases, with 11 bases remaining between them. The germline CDR1 and CDR2 sequences are MNHEY and SMNVEV (reference sequence).

J is TRBJ2-1 and V is TRBV25-1; D uncertain. The CDR3 extends over 11 amino acids. V lost 2 bases to trimming and J lost 15 bases, with 11 bases between them. Germline-derived CDR1 and CDR2 are MGHDK and SYGVNS. CDR3 region: CASSEPPRLFF. CDR3 nucleotides: TGTGCCAGCAGTGAACCCCCCAGGTTGTTCTTC.

The CDR3 coding sequence is TGTGCCAGCAGTGTGGGACAGTTCAATCAGCCCCAGCATTTT. This encodes CASSVGQFNQPQHF. The V and J genes are TRBV6-1 and TRBJ1-5, with 7 nucleotides matching TRBD1. V shed 4 bases and J 3 bases; nucleotides not matched to a gene: 3. Germline values: CDR1 MNHNS, CDR2 SASEGT. The CDR3 covers 14 residues.

The gene calls are TRBV29-1 and TRBJ2-7, with TRBD2 identical over 11 bases. CDR3 length: 14 residues. CDR1 and CDR2 (germline): SQVTM, ANQGSEA. After removal of 5 bases from V and 2 bases from J, the junction contained 5 bases not matched to a gene. The CDR3 region has the DNA TGCAGCGTTCTTAGCGGGAGGGCCACCTACGAGCAGTACTTC. Its translation is CSVLSGRATYEQYF.

The gene calls are TRBV29-1 and TRBJ2-1; a possible D gene is TRBD2 (5 bases). CDR3 length: 12 residues. Germline V gives CDR1 SQVTM, CDR2 ANQGSEA. The germline V and J ends were trimmed by 8 bases and 0 bases, with 8 bases remaining between them. The CDR3 DNA is TGCAGCTGGAGGAGCTCCTACAATGAGCAGTTCTTC. This gives the protein CSWRSSYNEQFF.

The chain couples TRBV29-1 to TRBJ1-2, with D possibly TRBD1 on 6 matching bases. CDR3 size: 13 residues. CDR1 is SQVTM, CDR2 ANQGSEA, per germline. V lost 5 bases to trimming and J lost 5 bases, with 15 bases between them. This chain's CDR3 is CSVRLQGLYGYTF. CDR3 DNA: TGCAGCGTTAGGTTGCAGGGGCTATATGGCTACACCTTC.

V usage is TRBV5-6 and J usage is TRBJ1-2, with D hard to call. Germline V gene sequence: CDR1 SGHDT, CDR2 YYEEEE. V dropped 2 bases and J dropped 0 bases, with 11 bases sitting between them. CDR3 length: 15 amino acids. CDR3: CASSFILSANYGYTF. CDR3 nucleotides: TGTGCCAGCAGCTTTATTCTTTCAGCTAACTATGGCTACACCTTC.

V is TRBV5-6 and J is TRBJ2-3; D is unclear. CDR1 and CDR2 from the germline V gene are SGHDT and YYEEEE. The CDR3 extends over 14 amino acids. V shed 4 bases and J shed 0 bases, with 9 bases lying between them. The CDR3 is CASSPQTSTDTQYF. CDR3 nucleotide sequence: TGTGCCAGCAGCCCCCAGACTAGCACAGATACGCAGTATTTT.

In its sample, this clone was seen once. The V gene is TRBV2, the J gene TRBJ2-1, with 10 bases lining up with TRBD2. From germline, CDR1 is SNHLY and CDR2 FYNNEI. Trimming took 5 bases from V and 8 from J; bases not matched to a gene: 12. The CDR3 is 16 residues long. CDR3 sequence (DNA): TGTGCCAGCAGTAAGCCCCGCGAGCGGGAGGGTCATGAGCAGTTCTTC. Its protein product is CASSKPREREGHEQFF.

The gene calls are TRBV28 and TRBJ1-5, with TRBD1 matching 12 bases. The CDR3 runs to 16 residues. Trimming took 3 bases from V and 4 from J; bases not matched to a gene: 4. Germline CDR1 MDHEN, CDR2 SYDVKM. The CDR3 sequence: CASSFLGQGANQPQHF. CDR3 in DNA: TGTGCCAGCAGTTTTTTGGGACAGGGGGCGAATCAGCCCCAGCATTTT.

The chain recombines TRBV5-1 with TRBJ2-2; TRBD1 matches at 9 bases. The junction had 4 bases not matched to a gene; V was cut back by 4 bases and J by 0 bases. Per the germline V gene, CDR1 is SGHRS and CDR2 is YFSETQ. This CDR3 contains 16 residues. The CDR3 sequence: CASSLGQGANTGELFF. The CDR3 bases are TGCGCCAGCAGCCTGGGACAGGGCGCGAACACCGGGGAGCTGTTTTTT.

CDR3 amino acids: CASSQFSGDDEQFF. The CDR3 region has the DNA TGTGCCAGCAGCCAATTCTCGGGAGATGATGAGCAGTTCTTC. J is TRBJ2-1 and V is TRBV5-6, with TRBD2 as a possible D gene (6 bases). The germline V gene has CDR1 SGHDT and CDR2 YYEEEE. The CDR3 contains 14 residues. Trimming took 4 bases from V and 8 from J, leaving 16 bases between them.

CDR3: CASSPLTGERGYTF. The CDR3 nucleotides are TGTGCCAGCAGTCCCCTCACAGGGGAGCGGGGCTACACCTTC. The gene calls are TRBV27 and TRBJ1-2, with 7 bases fitting TRBD1. The J segment lost 8 bases and the V segment lost 5 bases, leaving 11 bases of the junction unmatched. CDR1 and CDR2 (germline): MNHEY, SMNVEV (reference sequence). There are 14 residues in the CDR3.

The chain links TRBV2 to TRBJ2-7; 9 bases map to TRBD1. J lost 4 bases, V lost 6 bases, and 7 bases had no gene match. The CDR3 loop spans 14 amino acids. Looked up from germline, CDR1 is SNHLY and CDR2 is FYNNEI. The CDR3 reads CASSQWDRDYEQYF. The CDR3, as DNA: TGTGCCAGCAGCCAATGGGACAGGGATTACGAGCAGTACTTC.

The chain is built from TRBV5-6 and TRBJ2-3; 7 bases fit TRBD1. Trimming at V came to 5 bases and at J to 2 bases, leaving 8 bases not matched to a gene. The CDR3 loop spans 15 amino acids. Germline CDR1 SGHDT, CDR2 YYEEEE. CDR3 region: CASRIAQGITDTQYF. In nucleotides, the CDR3 is TGTGCCAGCAGAATCGCACAGGGGATCACAGATACGCAGTATTTT.

V and J are TRBV9 and TRBJ1-2; D perhaps matches TRBD1 (5 bases). This CDR3 is built from 15 residues. Trimming took 1 base from V and 4 from J, leaving 14 bases between them. The germline V gene has CDR1 SGDLS and CDR2 YYNGEE. The CDR3 bases are TGTGCCAGCAGCGTATCTTACAGGAGCCTCTATGGCTACACCTTC. Its translation is CASSVSYRSLYGYTF.

This rearrangement joins TRBV28 to TRBJ1-2; the D gene is possibly TRBD1 (5 bases). The CDR3 contains 14 residues. The germline V and J ends were trimmed by 3 bases and 6 bases, with 14 bases remaining between them. CDR1 and CDR2 from the germline V gene are MDHEN and SYDVKM. CDR3 region: CASSLGRGIHGYTF. The DNA of the CDR3 is TGTGCCAGCAGTTTGGGACGGGGGATCCATGGCTACACCTTC.

The genes are TRBV28 and TRBJ1-2, with D possibly TRBD1 on 5 matching bases. The CDR3 sequence is 14 residues long. Germline CDR1 reads MDHEN; CDR2 reads SYDVKM. V was pared by 6 bases and J by 8 bases, with 19 bases between. CDR3 sequence: CASSYGAGSGGYTF. The CDR3 DNA sequence: TGTGCCAGCAGCTACGGGGCGGGGTCCGGGGGCTACACCTTC.

The chain employs TRBV11-2 and TRBJ2-7, with TRBD2 as a possible D gene (5 bases). Germline V lookup: CDR1 SGHAT, CDR2 FQNNGV. V was trimmed by 1 base and J by 6 bases, leaving 7 bases between them. The CDR3 is made up of 12 amino acids. The DNA for the CDR3 is TGTGCCAGCAGCTTAGGAGGGTTCGAGCAGTACTTC. Protein product: CASSLGGFEQYF.

The rearrangement joins TRBV29-1 to TRBJ2-7; D is perhaps TRBD2 (6 bases). This CDR3 spans 12 amino acids. V was pared by 4 bases and J by 6 bases, with 13 bases between. Germline CDR1 is SQVTM and CDR2 is ANQGSEA. CDR3: CSVADGGAEQYF. In nucleotides, the CDR3 is TGCAGCGTTGCCGACGGAGGGGCCGAGCAGTACTTC.

This chain uses TRBV7-6 with TRBJ1-1, with 8 bases lining up with TRBD1. The J segment lost 4 bases and the V segment lost 5 bases, leaving 12 bases of the junction unmatched. There are 16 residues in the CDR3. Germline CDR1 reads SGHVS; CDR2 reads FNYEAQ. CDR3 DNA: TGTGCCAGCAGCCACGGTCAACAGGGGGTAGGCACTGAAGCTTTCTTT. Its translation is CASSHGQQGVGTEAFF.

The J gene is TRBJ1-1, the V gene TRBV30; 9 positions match TRBD1. The CDR3 totals 17 residues. Germline CDR1 reads GTSNPN; CDR2 reads SVGIG (reference sequence). V shed 3 bases, J shed 7 bases, and the junction held 18 bases outside the gene matches. CDR3 sequence (DNA): TGTGCCTGGAGCCCAAAACCGGGACAGGGCTCCACTATTGAAGCTTTCTTT. This encodes CAWSPKPGQGSTIEAFF.

The V and J genes are TRBV27 and TRBJ2-7, with TRBD2 identical over 11 bases. After removal of 8 bases from V and 6 bases from J, the junction contained 9 bases not matched to a gene. This CDR3 contains 14 residues. The germline V gene has CDR1 MNHEY and CDR2 SMNVEV (reference sequence). The CDR3 protein is CASFRTSGSLEQYF. The CDR3 DNA reads as TGTGCCAGCTTCCGGACTAGCGGGTCCCTCGAGCAGTACTTC.

The chain links TRBV28 to TRBJ2-5, with TRBD2 matching 14 bases. Germline V CDR1 and CDR2: MDHEN, SYDVKM. This CDR3 has 16 residues. V was clipped by 2 bases and J by 5 bases; unmatched bases: 4. The DNA for the CDR3 is TGTGCCAGCAGTTTAGGACTAGCGGGAGGCCAGGAGACCCAGTACTTC. As protein: CASSLGLAGGQETQYF.

CDR3 coding DNA: TGCAGCGTTGCGAGGCCGGGACTAGATGTGGAGCAGTACTTC. It encodes CSVARPGLDVEQYF. This chain uses TRBV29-1 with TRBJ2-7; 8 bases map to TRBD2. Trimming took 4 bases from V and 7 from J; bases not matched to a gene: 12. The germline V gene encodes CDR1 SQVTM and CDR2 ANQGSEA. This CDR3 contains 14 residues.

The chain has TRBV5-1 and TRBJ2-7; a possible D gene is TRBD2 (5 bases). CDR3 length: 15 amino acids. Trimming took off 0 bases at V and 0 bases at J, with 10 bases between the two ends. The germline V gene encodes CDR1 SGHRS and CDR2 YFSETQ. CDR3 residues: CASSLERPSSYEQYF. For the CDR3, the DNA is TGCGCCAGCAGCTTGGAGCGGCCTAGCTCCTACGAGCAGTACTTC. The variable domain in full, completed from reference TRBV5-1 and TRBJ2-7, reads KAGVTQTPRYLIKTRGQQVTLSCSPISGHRSVSWYQQTPGQGLQFLFEYFSETQRNKGNFPGRFSGRQFSNSRSEMNVSTLELGDSALYLCASSLERPSSYEQYFGPGTRLTVT.

The J gene is TRBJ1-3, the V gene TRBV7-2, with D maybe TRBD1 (5 bases). V was pared by 4 bases and J by 4 bases, with 11 bases between. The CDR3 sequence is 14 residues long. Germline values: CDR1 SGHTA, CDR2 FQGNSA. This chain's CDR3 is CASSSQGRGNTIYF. CDR3 nucleotide sequence: TGTGCCAGCAGCTCCCAGGGTAGGGGAAACACCATATATTTT.